This T cell receptor (beta chain) was captured by sequencing in a study of blood T cell repertoires in COVID-19. The overall study: PBMCs, B-cell-depleted T cells, or T cells provided the cDNA or gDNA that made up the material.

This clone was seen more than once but under ten times. Libraries were prepared by immunoSEQ multiplex PCR; TCRdb keeps only in-frame clonotypes and omits some of them. The data contain tens of thousands of clones, 70% to 90% of them seen just once; the ten biggest clones take up approximately 12%. Per the germline V gene, CDR1 is SGHDT and CDR2 is YYEEEE. This CDR3 spans 16 amino acids. V shed 1 base, J shed 2 bases, and the junction held 7 bases outside the gene matches. Source material: peripheral blood. The TCR originated in a human donor in a cohort sampled during active COVID-19. The donor label of this sample is uncertain. The V and J genes are TRBV5-6 and TRBJ2-7; 9 bases fit TRBD2. The CDR3 DNA is TGTGCCAGCAGCTTGTTGCCTAGCGGGAACCCCTACGAGCAGTACTTC. It is translated as CASSLLPSGNPYEQYF.